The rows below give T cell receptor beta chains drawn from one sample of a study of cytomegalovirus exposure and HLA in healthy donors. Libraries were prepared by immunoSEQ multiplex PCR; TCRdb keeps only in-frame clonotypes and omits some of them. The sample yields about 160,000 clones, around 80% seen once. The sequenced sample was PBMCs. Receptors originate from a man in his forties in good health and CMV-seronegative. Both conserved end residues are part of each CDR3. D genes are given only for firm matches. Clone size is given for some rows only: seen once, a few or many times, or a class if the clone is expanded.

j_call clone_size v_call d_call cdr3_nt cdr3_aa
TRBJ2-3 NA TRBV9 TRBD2 TGTGCCAGCAGCGTAGGGTTAGCGGGGCCCACAGATACGCAGTATTTT CASSVGLAGPTDTQYF
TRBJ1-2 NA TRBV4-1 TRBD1 TGCGCCAGCAGCCAAACCACGGGACAGGGCTACACCTTC CASSQTTGQGYTF
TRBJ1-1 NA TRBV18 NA TGTGCCAGCTCACCACCGCAGTTGAACACTGAAGCTTTCTTT CASSPPQLNTEAFF
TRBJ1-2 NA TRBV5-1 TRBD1 TGCGCCAGCAGCTCCCGGACAGGGGATGGCGGGACCTTC CASSSRTGDGGTF
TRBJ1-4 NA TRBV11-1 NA TGTGCCAGCAGCTACCACAGCGAAAAACTGTTTTTT CASSYHSEKLFF
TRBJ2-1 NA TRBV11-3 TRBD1 TGTGCCAGCAGCCCCAGACAGGGGGGCAATGAGCAGTTCTTC CASSPRQGGNEQFF
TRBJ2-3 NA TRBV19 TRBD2 TGTGCCAGTAGTACCGGACAGGGACTAGCGCATCAAGATACGCAGTATTTT CASSTGQGLAHQDTQYF
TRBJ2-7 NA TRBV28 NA TGTGCCAGCAGTTTCTCTCCCCTATTAAGAGCCCTCTACGAGCAGTACTTC CASSFSPLLRALYEQYF
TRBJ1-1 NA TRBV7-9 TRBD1 TGTGCCAGCAGCTTACGACAGGGGATCGACGACACTGAAGCTTTCTTT CASSLRQGIDDTEAFF
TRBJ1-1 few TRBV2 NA TGTGCCAGCACCGCCCAACCGCGAGCTGAAGCTTTCTTT CASTAQPRAEAFF
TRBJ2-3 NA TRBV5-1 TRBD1 TGCGCCAGCATTGACACGGACAGGGGATTTACAGATACGCAGTATTTT CASIDTDRGFTDTQYF
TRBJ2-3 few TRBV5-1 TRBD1 TGCGCCAGCACTACACAGGGGGTGAGCACAGATACGCAGTATTTT CASTTQGVSTDTQYF
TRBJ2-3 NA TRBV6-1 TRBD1 TGTGCCAGCAGGGACAGGGGAAGCACAGATACGCAGTATTTT CASRDRGSTDTQYF
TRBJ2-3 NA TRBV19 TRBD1 TGTGCCAGTACTCCCACAGGGGCGAGATCCACAGATACGCAGTATTTT CASTPTGARSTDTQYF
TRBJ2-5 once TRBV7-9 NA TGTGCCAGCAGCCGTGGGGACTTTCAAGAGACCCAGTACTTC CASSRGDFQETQYF
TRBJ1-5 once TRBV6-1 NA TGTGCCAGCAGTGGGACTCTAACCCGCCTTAATCAGCCCCAGCATTTT CASSGTLTRLNQPQHF
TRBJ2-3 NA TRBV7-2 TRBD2 TGTGCCAGCAGCTTAACCGTAGGGGAGGGCCCAGATACGCAGTATTTT CASSLTVGEGPDTQYF
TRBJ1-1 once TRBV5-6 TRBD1 TGTGCCAGCAGCTTGACAGGGGGGAACACTGAAGCTTTCTTT CASSLTGGNTEAFF
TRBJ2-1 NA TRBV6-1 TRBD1 TGTGCCAGCAGCTACCGGGACAGGGGGTTCAATGAGCAGTTCTTC CASSYRDRGFNEQFF
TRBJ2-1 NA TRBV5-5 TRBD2 TGTGCCAGCAGCTTAGGACTAGCGGCCTACAATGAGCAGTTCTTC CASSLGLAAYNEQFF
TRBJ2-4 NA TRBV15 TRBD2 TGTGCCACCAGCAGATTAGCGGGTCAAAACATTCAGTACTTC CATSRLAGQNIQYF
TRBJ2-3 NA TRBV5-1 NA TGCGCCAGCAGCTTGCAAGGGGGCACAGATACGCAGTATTTT CASSLQGGTDTQYF
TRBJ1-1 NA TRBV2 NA TGTGCCAGCGCCGCCCCGGTCTTCACTATGAACACTGAAGCTTTCTTT CASAAPVFTMNTEAFF
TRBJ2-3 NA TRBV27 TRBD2 TGTGCCAGCAGGCTTAGCGGGAGGGCGACAGATACGCAGTATTTT CASRLSGRATDTQYF
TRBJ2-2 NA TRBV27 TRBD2 TGTGCCAGCAGTTTAGGAAGGGGACTAGCGGGAGGGCCCTGGACCGGGGAGCTGTTTTTT CASSLGRGLAGGPWTGELFF
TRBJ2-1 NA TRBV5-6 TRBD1 TGTGCCAGCAGCCGCAGGACAGGGGCTATTGGGAATGAGCAGTTCTTC CASSRRTGAIGNEQFF
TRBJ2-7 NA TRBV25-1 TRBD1 TGTGCCAGCGGGGGACAGGGGGCGCGGGGCGAGCAGTACTTC CASGGQGARGEQYF
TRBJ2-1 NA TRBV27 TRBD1 TGTGCCAGCAGTTTATCGCATCCGGGACAGGTATACAATGAGCAGTTCTTC CASSLSHPGQVYNEQFF
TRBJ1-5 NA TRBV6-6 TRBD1 TGTGCCAGCACCGGACAGGGGGAGAGTCAGCCCCAGCATTTT CASTGQGESQPQHF
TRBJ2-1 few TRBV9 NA TGTGCCAGCAGCGTTAGAAGCTTCGTGGGGCTTAATGGGCAGTTCTTC CASSVRSFVGLNGQFF
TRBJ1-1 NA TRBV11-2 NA TGTGCCAGCAGCCCCCCTCAGGGGGCTTTCTTT CASSPPQGAFF
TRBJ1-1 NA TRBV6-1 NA TGTGCCAGCAGGAAGATGGGGGGGTTAACTGAAGCTTTCTTT CASRKMGGLTEAFF
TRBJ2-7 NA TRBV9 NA TGTGCCAGCAGCGCCTGGGGGGGGCCCTACGAGCAGTACTTC CASSAWGGPYEQYF
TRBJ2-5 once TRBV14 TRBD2 TGTGCCAGCAGCCGCGGACTAGTTGAGACCCAGTACTTC CASSRGLVETQYF
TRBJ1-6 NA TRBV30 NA TGTGCCTGGAGTCCCCCGACAGCAGTTAATTCACCCCTCCACTTT CAWSPPTAVNSPLHF
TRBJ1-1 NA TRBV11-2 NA TGTGCCAGCAGCCCTGACCACGGGGGGAACACTGAAGCTTTCTTT CASSPDHGGNTEAFF
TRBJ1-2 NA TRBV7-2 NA TGTGCCAGCAGCGCCCGACATATCTTCTATGGCTACACCTTC CASSARHIFYGYTF
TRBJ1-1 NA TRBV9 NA TGTGCCAGCAGCGTAGTCGGGGGGCGTCACACTGAAGCTTTCTTT CASSVVGGRHTEAFF